This paragraph reports one TCR beta chain. No cognate antigen has been identified for it. The record has no base qualities; no much larger clone is one base away. The entry originates in a study of shared clonotypes between healthy human individuals (TCRdb year 2020). Regarding the complete study: Two women and a few men aged 18 to 49 years were included in the cohort. Between about 0.85 and 9.5 billion PBMCs per donor were obtained by leukapheresis. To increase sequencing depth and limit assay-specific biases, different laboratories used diverse techniques to prepare libraries and sequence TCR repertoires. The study deeply sequenced blood TCR repertoires of about 5 healthy adults to estimate repertoire size and the extent of clonotype sharing between individuals. For each donor, three plates each were used for CD4 naive and CD4 memory, two plates were used for CD8 naive, and one plate was used for CD8 memory.

Here is what the overall study found, with its caveats: Even with the large sequencing depth, rarefaction of the sorted-subset datasets indicated that sequencing was incomplete. Naive subsets generally had larger estimated clonotype richness than memory subsets. Sampling was limited to blood, and TCR repertoires in tissue likely differ from TCR repertoires in blood. Approximately 5% of naive CD4, roughly 3.6% of naive CD8, approximately 2% of memory CD4, and more than 0.35% of memory CD8 clonotypes were shared across a few donors. The genetic and exposure-history diversity represented was limited by the small number of donors. Pairwise subsampling indicated that sequencing depth was expected to affect the degree of clonotype sharing among donors. Clonotypes shared by all four sorted-subset donors showed higher generation probabilities than non-shared clonotypes.

Using the deep immunoSEQ assay, multiplex PCR amplified TCR CDR3 regions from genomic DNA. Genomic DNA extracted from each cell subset was distributed evenly over all wells of several immunoSEQ 96-well plates, and each plate served as one replicate. For sorted subsets, about 200 ng genomic DNA, equal to 30,000 to 35,000 T cell genomes, was loaded into each replicate PCR. The purified libraries were quantified using a Qubit 3.0 fluorometer, sized with a Bioanalyzer 2100, and then quantified again using the KAPA Library Quantification kit. Each immunoSEQ 96-well plate was sequenced on its own single-read 150-cycle Illumina NextSeq 550 flow cell. As for the authors' bioinformatics: Because the immunoSEQ output held only junctional sequences and lacked quality scores, the filtering could not match the filtering applied to full-length reads. Sequences were annotated with PyIR, a Python wrapper for IgBLAST v1.9, using IMGT germline references to assign V/J genes and CDR3. Reads were removed for weak V/J assignments (E-value above 1e-6), missing CDR3, stop codons, out-of-frame junctions, or ambiguous translated residues. V3J clonotypes were defined as sequences sharing the same inferred V gene, J gene, and CDR3 amino acid sequence. Percentage overlap between repertoires was calculated by dividing the number of shared unique clonotypes by the size of the smaller repertoire. Richness of each repertoire was evaluated using RTK rarefaction, the Chao1 estimator, and Recon v2.1 estimates of unobserved clonotypes. Generation probabilities for all TCRbeta clonotypes obtained by the gDNA method from several donors were computed using OLGA. TCRdb took over this immuneACCESS table, retaining in-frame rearrangements with V and J assigned. Such tables are incomplete; in checked studies, under half of the missing clones stem from an unresolved V gene, and the remainder is unexplained. The V and J calls and the clone size are those of that table, but D and trimming were determined from the DNA. Recorded for this sample are roughly 2 million clones; about 95% of them occurred a single time. The ten largest clones take up approximately 1.2% of the sample.

CD8 naive samples were obtained by positive selection for CCR7 among CD45RO-negative cells, yielding a CD45RA+CCR7+ population from which TemRA cells were excluded. The donors were healthy, HIV-negative adults with no recently reported acute infections or vaccinations. Only Caucasian adults living in Nashville, Tennessee, USA were represented among the donors. Blood was obtained by leukapheresis, after which PBMCs were separated by Ficoll-Histopaque density gradient centrifugation and cryopreserved in liquid nitrogen vapor phase. Analytical flow cytometry was used to check the purity and quantity of every magnetically sorted T cell population. Genomic DNA was isolated from every sorted fraction and measured by UV absorbance on a Nanodrop 2000c. Its CDR3 holds 17 amino acids, cysteine through phenylalanine. Only the CDR3 DNA is retained, 51 bases long and in frame from the first base. V has 3 bases trimmed and J has 5 bases trimmed; junction bases matching no gene number 14. The CDR1 and CDR2 encoded by the germline V gene (reference sequence) are SEHNR and FQNEAQ.

The chain links TRBV7-9 with TRBJ1-1; TRBD1 matches 8 bases in the middle. Sequencing was done on a sample of naive CD8+ T cells sorted from blood. In the paper's terms, the cell subset or site label means: CD45RA+CCR7+. The receptor comes from a young man in good health. The CDR3 amino acid sequence is: CASSFSGQVGLGTEAFF. In nucleotides, the sequence is TGTGCCAGCAGCTTCTCGGGACAGGTGGGGTTGGGGACTGAAGCTTTCTTT.